This TCR beta chain is drawn from a study of cytomegalovirus exposure and HLA in healthy donors. Whole-study context: Caucasian-associated ancestry cluster membership applied to about 80% of around 400 genotyped donors.

A word on this clone: Its antigen remains unidentified.

General observations from the study: TRBV6-2, TRBV6-3 and some other V segments were unresolvable in 87-base-pair reads.

The V gene's germline CDR1 is DFQATT and CDR2 SNEGSKA (reference sequence). Between the trimmed V and J ends, which lost 5 bases and 6 bases, there was a span of 10 bases. The CDR3 is 11 amino acids. Whereas donors were nominally healthy upon sampling, unrecorded immune exposures were probable. Primers: 60 Vbeta forward and 13 Jbeta reverse. Some clones are missing from TCRdb's copy, which holds only in-frame ones; the method was immunoSEQ multiplex PCR. The sample gives some 130,000 clones, 75% to 80% of which show up once; 2% is in the top ten. This clonotype was sampled from a man aged 25-45 years in good health and CMV-seronegative. This chain links TRBV20-1 with TRBJ1-1, with a possible D match to TRBD1 (5 bases). The sequenced material came from PBMCs. The CDR3 protein is CSASGLAEAFF. The CDR3 DNA reads TGCAGTGCTTCAGGGCTCGCTGAAGCTTTCTTT.